Reported below is one T cell receptor (beta chain). In the authors' workflow: Estimates of nucleated cell counts were drawn from the amplification of reference gene primers. Sequencing used immunoSEQ multiplex PCR; TCRdb keeps in-frame clones, though not all of them. From that table come the V and J calls and clone size; the DNA was used to work out D and trimming. The table records approximately 450,000 clones, about 89% of them present only once. This sample is part of a study of blood T cell repertoires in COVID-19. Across the whole study: Whether acute or convalescent, the COVID-19 samples came from the United States, Italy and Spain. From T cells, B-cell-depleted T cells, or PBMCs came the material, which was cDNA or gDNA.

The CDR3 totals 14 residues. The germline V gene encodes CDR1 SGHNT and CDR2 YYREEE (reference sequence). V lost 2 bases and J lost 1, with 8 bases in between. This chain connects TRBV5-4 to TRBJ2-3; D perhaps matches TRBD1 (5 bases). This clonotype was sampled from a woman in her thirties with acute or convalescent COVID-19. The source material was peripheral blood. The CDR3 nucleotides are TGTGCCAGCAGCTTTAAAGGGGGCACAGATACGCAGTATTTT. Translating gives CASSFKGGTDTQYF.